The clone carrying this T cell receptor beta chain has a handful of counts. These data belong to a study of blood T cell repertoires in COVID-19. Study summary: COVID-19 samples from acute and convalescent phases originated in the United States, Italy and Spain.

The CDR3 runs 14 residues. Germline V lookup: CDR1 LNHDA, CDR2 SQIVND (reference sequence). Trimming pared 3 bases from V and 7 bases from J, leaving 13 bases between. Assay: immunoSEQ multiplex PCR; the TCRdb copy retains only in-frame clones and omits some. This sample has over 300,000 clones; about 84% occur once, and the top ten carry 1.6%. The specimen sequenced was peripheral blood. The J gene is TRBJ1-5, the V gene TRBV19; D is unresolved. The TCR originated in a woman in her forties or fifties with acute or convalescent COVID-19. The CDR3 region has the DNA TGTGCCAGTAGTATCCGCTCCCAGGCCCAGCCCCAGCATTTT. The encoded protein is CASSIRSQAQPQHF.